These 27 T cell receptor beta chains came from one sample sequenced in a study of T cells in narcolepsy. Only in-frame clones appear in the TCRdb table, and some are missing; sequencing was by immunoSEQ multiplex PCR. The table records about 40,000 clones, around 88% of them present only once. Sample: CD45RA- memory CD4+ T cells from PBMCs. These receptors were obtained from a human donor with narcolepsy.

The gene calls are TRBV19 and TRBJ2-3; D is undetermined. This CDR3 contains 15 residues. The germline V gene has CDR1 LNHDA and CDR2 SQIVND (reference sequence). The ends were cut back, 3 bases at V and 9 bases at J, with 19 bases in the middle. Here the CDR3 reads CASSIRVSARGTQYF. In nucleotides, the CDR3 is TGTGCCAGTAGTATTAGGGTTTCAGCCAGAGGCACGCAGTATTTT. Together with reference TRBV19 and TRBJ2-3, the CDR3 gives the full variable domain: DGGITQSPKYLFRKEGQNVTLSCEQNLNHDAMYWYRQDPGQGLRLIYYSQIVNDFQKGDIAEGYSVSREKKESFPLTVTSAQKNPTAFYLCASSIRVSARGTQYFGPGTRLTVL.

This clone has a handful of counts. V usage is TRBV2 and J usage is TRBJ1-3; TRBD1 aligns across 7 bases. The germline V gene encodes CDR1 SNHLY and CDR2 FYNNEI. V dropped 1 base and J dropped 0; count of bases not matched to a gene: 0. The CDR3 totals 15 residues. The CDR3 region has the DNA TGTGCCAGCAGTGAAGACAGGGGCTCTGGAAACACCATATATTTT. This sequence encodes CASSEDRGSGNTIYF.

The V and J genes are TRBV30 and TRBJ2-5; D is perhaps TRBD2 (7 bases). Looked up from germline, CDR1 is GTSNPN and CDR2 is SVGIG (reference sequence). The V and J ends lost 8 bases and 4 bases respectively, with 14 bases between them. The CDR3 is 12 amino acids. For the CDR3, the DNA is TGTGCCGGGGGGGGGCGAGGAGAGACCCAGTACTTC. It codes for CAGGGRGETQYF.

This sequence joins TRBV5-4 and TRBJ2-1, with 9 bases that match TRBD2. Germline V gene data show CDR1 as SGHNT and CDR2 as YYREEE (reference sequence). The CDR3 has 16 residues. Trimming removed 3 bases from V and 5 bases from J; junction bases left unmatched: 9. The CDR3 loop reads CASSSPGLAYNNEQFF. In DNA, the CDR3 is TGTGCCAGCAGCTCTCCGGGACTAGCATATAACAATGAGCAGTTCTTC.

The V call is TRBV27, the J call TRBJ1-4, with D possibly matching TRBD1 (5 bases). Germline-derived CDR1 and CDR2 are MNHEY and SMNVEV (reference sequence). Trimming pared 4 bases from V and 5 bases from J, leaving 11 bases between. The CDR3 runs 14 residues. The CDR3 region has the DNA TGTGCCAGCAGTTCCACTTGGGGGAATGAAAAACTGTTTTTT. It translates to CASSSTWGNEKLFF.

V gene TRBV11-3 combines with J gene TRBJ2-1, with 9 nucleotides matching TRBD2. The CDR3 spans 19 residues. After removal of 3 bases from V and 4 bases from J, the junction contained 16 bases not matched to a gene. Germline CDR1 reads SGHNT; CDR2 reads YENEEA. This CDR3 reads CASSLDPRRLADIYNEQFF. CDR3 DNA sequence: TGTGCCAGCAGCTTGGATCCCAGGAGACTAGCGGATATATACAATGAGCAGTTCTTC.

The gene calls are TRBV6-6 and TRBJ2-2; TRBD1 matches at 7 bases. The germline gives CDR1 MNHNY, CDR2 SVGAGI (reference sequence). V was clipped by 6 bases and J by 1 base; unmatched bases: 5. There are 15 residues in the CDR3. CDR3 nucleotide sequence: TGTGCCAGCAGACGACAGGGAAGGAACACCGGGGAGCTGTTTTTT. Protein product: CASRRQGRNTGELFF.

For this clone: A junction boundary mismatches the germline segment, possibly from a read error. At the DNA level, this CDR3 is encoded by other sequences in the same sample as well. The V and J genes are TRBV4-2 and TRBJ2-1; 8 nucleotides line up with TRBD1. In germline, CDR1 is LGHNA, CDR2 YNFKEQ. The CDR3 consists of 14 residues. CDR3 nucleotides: TGTGCCAGCAGCCAAGATGGACAGGGAGGTGAGCAATTCTTC. Protein product: CASSQDGQGGEQFF.

This rearrangement joins TRBV28 to TRBJ1-2; TRBD1 agrees at 11 bases. The CDR3 covers 15 residues. V lost 3 bases, J lost 7 bases, and 7 bases stayed unmatched. The germline gives CDR1 MDHEN, CDR2 SYDVKM. DNA for the CDR3: TGTGCCAGCAGTTTCCGGGACAGGGGGATAGGTGGCTACACCTTC. Encoded protein: CASSFRDRGIGGYTF.

The chain carries TRBV28 and TRBJ2-5; tentative D call: TRBD2 (5 bases). The J call may be incorrect, as the DNA end agrees better with TRBJ2-7. Per the germline V gene, CDR1 is MDHEN and CDR2 is SYDVKM. The CDR3 has 15 amino acids. The CDR3 DNA is TGTGCCAGCAGTTTACCCCGTACTACTAGTAGCGAGCAGTACTTC. This translates into CASSLPRTTSSEQYF.

In its sample, this clone was seen once. V gene TRBV19 combines with J gene TRBJ1-1; 7 bases are a match to TRBD1. Germline CDR1 is LNHDA and CDR2 is SQIVND (reference sequence). J gave up 7 bases and V 4 bases, and 12 bases lay outside the gene matches. The CDR3 loop spans 15 amino acids. In nucleotides, the CDR3 is TGTGCCAGTAGTAGAGGACAGGCGCGGTATAATGAAGCTTTCTTT. Protein product: CASSRGQARYNEAFF.

The rearrangement uses TRBV6-5 and TRBJ1-1, with TRBD1 identical over 12 bases. Unmatched junction bases numbered 7, after V lost 6 bases and J lost 8 bases. The germline V gene has CDR1 MNHEY and CDR2 SVGAGI. The length of the CDR3 is 14 residues. In DNA, the CDR3 is TGTGCCAGCAGCCCTGGGACAGGGGGCTTCGAAGCTTTCTTT. Its protein is CASSPGTGGFEAFF.

This rearrangement joins TRBV18 to TRBJ1-5; 9 positions match TRBD1. CDR3 length equals 15 residues. The J segment lost 6 bases and the V segment lost 5 bases, leaving 8 bases of the junction unmatched. In germline, CDR1 is KGHSH, CDR2 LQKENI. CDR3 nucleotides: TGTGCCAGCTCAGCGGGACAGGGCTGGGGTCAGCCCCAGCATTTT. Translating it yields CASSAGQGWGQPQHF.

The chain carries TRBV9 and TRBJ2-7, with D perhaps being TRBD1 or TRBD2 (5 bases each). Germline CDR1 is SGDLS and CDR2 is YYNGEE. This CDR3 is built from 15 residues. V was cut by 4 bases and J by 5 bases, with 19 bases left in between. The DNA of the CDR3 is TGTGCCAGCAGCCCCTACTCCGGGGCCTTGGACGAGCAGTACTTC. Protein product: CASSPYSGALDEQYF.

The V gene is TRBV19, the J gene TRBJ2-2, with unresolved D. The germline CDR1 and CDR2 sequences are LNHDA and SQIVND (reference sequence). The V end lost 1 base, the J end lost 2 bases, and 14 bases lay between the germline ends. The CDR3 is 17 amino acids. The DNA of the CDR3 is TGTGCCAGTAGTATAGGGATCAGGATTCTCAACACCGGGGAGCTGTTTTTT. Translation: CASSIGIRILNTGELFF.

The rearrangement joins TRBV7-8 to TRBJ2-2, with D uncertain. Trimming took 4 bases from V and 4 from J, leaving 10 bases between them. Germline CDR1 is SGHVS and CDR2 is FQNEAQ. The CDR3 runs to 14 residues. CDR3 loop: CASSSLAVTGELFF. The CDR3 DNA is TGTGCCAGCAGCTCCTTGGCGGTCACCGGGGAGCTGTTTTTT.

The table lists this clone with a count of one. The chain's CDR3 is CASSRGGRNTEAFF. CDR3 nucleotide sequence: TGTGCCAGCAGCCGCGGGGGGCGGAACACTGAAGCTTTCTTT. The chain is built from TRBV7-3 and TRBJ1-1; tentatively, D is TRBD1 (6 bases). Trimming stripped 5 bases from V and 1 base from J, with 11 bases between. The germline V gene has CDR1 SGHTA and CDR2 FQGTGA. The CDR3 is 14 residues long.

The chain combines TRBV6-6 with TRBJ2-3, with unresolved D. Germline V gene sequence: CDR1 MNHNY, CDR2 SVGAGI (reference sequence). The CDR3 runs 13 residues. Trimming stripped 2 bases from V and 6 bases from J, with 9 bases between. Here the CDR3 reads CASSYGVVDTQYF. As DNA, the CDR3 is TGTGCCAGCAGTTACGGGGTTGTTGATACGCAGTATTTT.

This chain joins TRBV5-1 and TRBJ2-2; weak D call: TRBD1 (7 bases). Deletions cut 7 bases from V and 5 bases from J, with 21 bases between. The CDR3 is made up of 16 amino acids. Germline-derived CDR1 and CDR2 are SGHRS and YFSETQ. The CDR3 bases are TGCGCCAGCTCCACAGGGGTTAGCGGTCCTACCGGGGAGCTGTTTTTT. It is translated as CASSTGVSGPTGELFF. Combining the CDR3 with reference TRBV5-1 and TRBJ2-2 gives the whole variable domain KAGVTQTPRYLIKTRGQQVTLSCSPISGHRSVSWYQQTPGQGLQFLFEYFSETQRNKGNFPGRFSGRQFSNSRSEMNVSTLELGDSALYLCASSTGVSGPTGELFFGEGSRLTVL.

The chain uses TRBV10-3 and TRBJ1-2; no clear D gene. The CDR3 is 13 amino acids. The ends were cut back, 0 bases at V and 8 bases at J, with 10 bases in the middle. The germline V gene has CDR1 ENHRY and CDR2 SYGVKD. CDR3 residues: CAISESDGRGYTF. The CDR3 coding sequence is TGTGCCATCAGTGAGTCCGACGGGAGGGGCTACACCTTC.

The chain is built from TRBV14 and TRBJ2-6; D gene unclear. V was trimmed by 5 bases and J by 2 bases, leaving 10 bases between them. CDR1 and CDR2 (germline): SGHDN, FVKESK. This CDR3 has 15 residues. CDR3 sequence: CASSFNLPGANVLTF. The CDR3 DNA sequence: TGTGCCAGCAGCTTCAATCTACCTGGGGCCAACGTCCTGACTTTC.

This chain uses TRBV30 with TRBJ1-2; D ambiguous. The germline CDR1 and CDR2 sequences are GTSNPN and SVGIG (reference sequence). The CDR3 length is 11 residues. V dropped 2 bases and J dropped 11 bases, with 12 bases sitting between them. The CDR3 region is CAWSLAMEYTF. CDR3 DNA sequence: TGTGCCTGGAGTCTAGCTATGGAATACACCTTC.

This chain links TRBV7-9 with TRBJ2-6, with unresolved D. The V end was cut by 3 bases, the J end by 2 bases, with 11 bases between. The germline gives CDR1 SEHNR, CDR2 FQNEAQ (reference sequence). The CDR3 has 16 amino acids. CDR3 region: CASSFQVLPGANVLTF. DNA for the CDR3: TGTGCCAGCAGCTTCCAGGTACTACCTGGGGCCAACGTCCTGACTTTC.

This clone appeared a single time. The chain combines TRBV6-5 with TRBJ1-2; 7 bases line up with TRBD1. The V gene's germline CDR1 is MNHEY and CDR2 SVGAGI. This CDR3 has 15 amino acids. V dropped 5 bases and J dropped 2; count of bases not matched to a gene: 8. CDR3 region: CASSPGDSMNYGYTF. The CDR3 DNA follows: TGTGCCAGCAGTCCCGGGGACAGTATGAACTATGGCTACACCTTC.

The chain recombines TRBV28 with TRBJ1-5; D remains unclear. The CDR3 is made up of 12 amino acids. The V end was cut by 8 bases, the J end by 6 bases, with 11 bases between. Looked up from germline, CDR1 is MDHEN and CDR2 is SYDVKM. CDR3: CASGPTGQPQHF. CDR3 nucleotide sequence: TGTGCCAGCGGGCCTACCGGTCAGCCCCAGCATTTT.

DNA for the CDR3: TGTGCCAGCAGCCTCTTCGTTGGAGCCTTCAATGAGCAGTTCTTC. Amino acids: CASSLFVGAFNEQFF. The V and J genes are TRBV6-5 and TRBJ2-1; D is undetermined. Germline CDR1 MNHEY, CDR2 SVGAGI. V dropped 6 bases and J dropped 6 bases, with 18 bases sitting between them. The CDR3 is 15 amino acids.

Here the CDR3 DNA reads TGTGCCAGCAGCTTACAAGGGGCCCAAGAGACCCAGTACTTC. Encoded protein: CASSLQGAQETQYF. The chain joins TRBV11-2 to TRBJ2-5; D may be TRBD1 (5 bases). Germline V gives CDR1 SGHAT, CDR2 FQNNGV. Trimming took 2 bases from V and 1 from J, leaving 8 bases between them. The CDR3 length is 14 residues.